The T cell receptor (beta chain) described here comes from a study of T cell repertoires in cytomegalovirus infection. About the research overall: It can be stated that public TCR beta signatures indicated CMV infection as well as a matching HLA type. Study conclusions and caveats: Carriage of CMV together with the relevant HLA was identifiable through cumulative public TCR beta family frequency. Across the ex vivo response, the dominant clonotypes were HLA-C-restricted CMV-specific TCR beta clonotypes.

One entry per CDR3 protein, called by TCRdb with MiXCR from the reads. The data hold 400,000 or so distinct CDR3 sequences, with about a sixth observed a single time. Trimming took off 7 bases at V and 7 bases at J, with 10 bases between the two ends. The length of the CDR3 is 11 residues. The germline V gene has CDR1 SQVTM and CDR2 ANQGSEA. In regard to this clonotype: Its antigen remains unidentified.

Material: PBMCs. The clonotype was recovered from a human donor in good health (CMV status not recorded). Some clones in this sample may be carry-over from other donors' samples. V is TRBV29-1 and J is TRBJ2-2; D is possibly TRBD1 or TRBD2 (5 bases each). The CDR3 coding sequence is TGCAGCGGGGGACGGAGCGGGGAGCTGTTTTTT. Its translation: CSGGRSGELFF.